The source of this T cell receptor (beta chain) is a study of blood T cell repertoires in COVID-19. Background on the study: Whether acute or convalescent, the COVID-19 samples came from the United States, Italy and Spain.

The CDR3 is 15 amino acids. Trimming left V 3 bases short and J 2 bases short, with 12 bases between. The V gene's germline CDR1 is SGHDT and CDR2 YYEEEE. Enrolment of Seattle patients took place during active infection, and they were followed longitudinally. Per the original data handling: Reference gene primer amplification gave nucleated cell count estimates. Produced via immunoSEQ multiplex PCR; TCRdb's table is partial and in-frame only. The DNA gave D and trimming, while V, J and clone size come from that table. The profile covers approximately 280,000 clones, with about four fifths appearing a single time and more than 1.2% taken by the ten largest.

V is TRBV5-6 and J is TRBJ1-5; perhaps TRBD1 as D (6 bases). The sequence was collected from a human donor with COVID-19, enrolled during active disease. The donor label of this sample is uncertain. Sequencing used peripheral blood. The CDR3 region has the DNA TGTGCCAGCAGCTCCGTTCGGACAGGCAATCAGCCCCAGCATTTT. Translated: CASSSVRTGNQPQHF.